The TCR beta chain under discussion was sequenced for a study of cytomegalovirus exposure and HLA in healthy donors. Trimming cost V 0 bases and J 2 bases, with 5 bases left between them. The CDR3 is 13 amino acids. CDR1 MNHEY and CDR2 SMNVEV come from the germline V gene (reference sequence). Both 60 Vbeta primers and 13 Jbeta primers went into the PCR. TCRdb's table, derived via immunoSEQ multiplex PCR, lists solely in-frame clones and lacks some. This table has approximately 100,000 clones, around 70% appearing once. V gene TRBV27 combines with J gene TRBJ2-7; D not certain. The receptor was isolated from a middle-aged man in good health and CMV-seropositive. The sample consisted of PBMCs. CDR3 in DNA: TGTGCCAGCAGTTTATCCCTACCCTACGAGCAGTACTTC. Its translation: CASSLSLPYEQYF.